The clone carrying this T cell receptor (beta chain) came up many times. What it binds is not known. The sample originates from a study of human T cells and chemical hapten exposure. Across the study: Small pooled library volume differences chiefly drove per-sample TCR yield variation.

General observations from the study: DPC sensitization left the count of TCRs above 1 in 1000 unchanged.

As the library was built, unique molecular identifiers were attached to individual cDNA molecules. TCRdb passed the RACE reads through MiXCR, listing each CDR3 protein once. The data show just over 350,000 distinct CDR3 sequences, under 6.5% seen once. Germline CDR1 reads DFQATT; CDR2 reads SNEGSKA (reference sequence). Trimming at V came to 6 bases and at J to 4 bases, leaving 14 bases not matched to a gene. CDR3 length: 15 amino acids. Time point described: patch test 2, 6 weeks after DPC sensitization. Described treatment: therapeutic diphenylcyclopropenone sensitization with weekly scalp DPC. The clonotype originates from a woman aged 18 to 35 with alopecia areata. Some clones in this sample may be carry-over from other donors' samples. Sequencing was performed on whole blood, taken in connection with sensitization to the hapten diphenylcyclopropenone (DPC). The chain carries TRBV20-1 and TRBJ2-5, with TRBD2 identical over 7 bases. The CDR3 spells CSASGSGVLRETQYF. CDR3 DNA: TGCAGTGCATCGGGGAGCGGGGTCTTACGAGAGACCCAGTACTTC.